The 25 T cell receptor beta chains in this list originate from one sample, sequenced in a study of OX40 agonist ivuxolimab in advanced cancers. TCRdb's table, derived via immunoSEQ multiplex PCR, lists solely in-frame clones and lacks some. The sample carries some 97,000 clones, less than 95% recorded once. Source: CD4+ or CD8+ T cells sorted from blood, taken in a trial of the OX40 agonist ivuxolimab. Receptors originate from an adult with an advanced solid tumor such as melanoma, head and neck, liver or kidney cancer.

The chain carries TRBV27 and TRBJ2-7, with 8 bases identical to TRBD1. J was trimmed by 5 bases and V by 7 bases; bases with no gene match: 10. The CDR3 is 14 residues long. In germline, CDR1 is MNHEY, CDR2 SMNVEV (reference sequence). The CDR3 bases are TGTGCCAGCATGAGGACAGGGACATTGGACGAGCAGTACTTC. Amino acid sequence: CASMRTGTLDEQYF.

This rearrangement joins TRBV7-2 to TRBJ1-3; 7 nucleotides agree with TRBD1. The V and J ends lost 3 bases and 2 bases, in that order; junction bases with no gene match: 1. The CDR3 is 14 amino acids. Germline assignment: CDR1 SGHTA and CDR2 FQGNSA. The CDR3 loop is CASSFGTAGNTIYF. CDR3 coding DNA: TGTGCCAGCAGCTTCGGGACAGCTGGAAACACCATATATTTT.

This chain connects TRBV7-9 to TRBJ2-7; possible D gene TRBD2, 6 bases. V was shortened by 1 base and J by 7 bases, with 11 bases between the two germline ends. The V gene's germline CDR1 is SEHNR and CDR2 FQNEAQ (reference sequence). This CDR3 comprises 13 residues. The CDR3 sequence: CASSLVMGGEQYF. The DNA of the CDR3 is TGTGCCAGCAGCTTAGTTATGGGGGGTGAGCAGTACTTC.

The chain carries TRBV19 and TRBJ2-2; TRBD1 aligns across 7 bases. The trim removed 6 bases at V and 3 bases at J, leaving 7 bases unmatched. This CDR3 has 15 amino acids. Per germline, CDR1 LNHDA and CDR2 SQIVND (reference sequence). The CDR3 DNA reads TGTGCCAGTAGATTCAGGACAGGTTACACCGGGGAGCTGTTTTTT. Translated: CASRFRTGYTGELFF.

CDR3 sequence: CASSSLGRSTDTQYF. The CDR3 DNA follows: TGTGCCAGTAGTAGTCTCGGCAGGAGCACAGATACGCAGTATTTT. The chain couples TRBV19 to TRBJ2-3; D uncertain. The CDR3 spans 15 residues. From germline, CDR1 is LNHDA and CDR2 SQIVND (reference sequence). Trimming left V 4 bases short and J 0 bases short, with 11 bases between.

A single count supports this clone. This chain joins TRBV28 and TRBJ2-7, with D perhaps matching TRBD1 or TRBD2 (5 bases each). V was shortened by 6 bases and J by 3 bases, with 15 bases between the two germline ends. Germline CDR1 and CDR2: MDHEN and SYDVKM. The CDR3 sequence is 14 residues long. CDR3 protein: CASRGDRRVYEQYF. CDR3 in DNA: TGTGCCAGCAGGGGGGACCGAAGGGTCTACGAGCAGTACTTC. Full variable domain (remainder filled in from reference TRBV28 and TRBJ2-7): DVKVTQSSRYLVKRTGEKVFLECVQDMDHENMFWYRQDPGLGLRLIYFSYDVKMKEKGDIPEGYSVSREKKERFSLILESASTNQTSMYLCASRGDRRVYEQYFGPGTRLTVT.

This clone was seen a handful of times. The rearrangement uses TRBV18 and TRBJ2-1, with 9 bases aligning to TRBD2. In germline, CDR1 is KGHSH, CDR2 LQKENI. Germline trimming cut 2 bases from V and 9 bases from J; bases unmatched to any gene: 8. There are 15 residues in the CDR3. This CDR3 reads CASSPGSGRIGEQFF. The CDR3 region has the DNA TGTGCCAGCTCACCAGGCAGCGGGAGGATCGGTGAGCAGTTCTTC.

This chain uses TRBV6-4 with TRBJ2-1, with D maybe TRBD2 (6 bases). V was cut by 8 bases and J by 3 bases, with 23 bases left in between. The CDR3 sequence is 17 residues long. The germline V gene has CDR1 MRHNA and CDR2 SNTAGT. CDR3 protein: CASRAQGGPSLYNEQFF. The CDR3 nucleotides read TGTGCCAGCCGGGCCCAAGGAGGGCCGTCCCTCTACAATGAGCAGTTCTTC.

The chain links TRBV10-3 to TRBJ1-5, with D possibly being TRBD1 (5 bases). Germline V gene sequence: CDR1 ENHRY, CDR2 SYGVKD. With 2 bases removed from V and 2 bases from J, the gap between germline ends came to 10 bases. The CDR3 runs to 15 residues. The CDR3 sequence: CAISEGGMRNQPQHF. CDR3 DNA sequence: TGTGCCATCAGTGAGGGGGGGATGCGCAATCAGCCCCAGCATTTT.

This chain links TRBV10-3 with TRBJ2-1, with D unresolved. Germline V gene data show CDR1 as ENHRY and CDR2 as SYGVKD. The CDR3 extends over 15 amino acids. The V end was cut by 0 bases, the J end by 0 bases, with 6 bases between. The CDR3 loop reads CAISESLASYNEQFF. CDR3 nucleotide sequence: TGTGCCATCAGTGAGTCGTTAGCCTCCTACAATGAGCAGTTCTTC.

The chain joins TRBV5-4 to TRBJ1-5; a possible D gene is TRBD1 (5 bases). Germline CDR1 SGHNT, CDR2 YYREEE (reference sequence). Trimming shortened V by 0 bases and J by 5 bases, and 12 bases separated the two germline ends. The length of the CDR3 is 15 residues. This CDR3 is CASSLGQGRDQPQHF. As DNA, the CDR3 is TGTGCCAGCAGCTTGGGGCAGGGAAGGGATCAGCCCCAGCATTTT.

This chain connects TRBV18 to TRBJ2-1, with 12 nucleotides matching TRBD2. Germline V gives CDR1 KGHSH, CDR2 LQKENI. With 2 bases clipped from V and 6 bases from J, the junction kept 8 bases outside the gene matches. This CDR3 spans 17 amino acids. The CDR3 here is CASSPGLAGGQGNEQFF. In DNA form, the CDR3 reads TGTGCCAGCTCACCAGGTCTAGCGGGAGGGCAGGGCAATGAGCAGTTCTTC.

The chain joins TRBV14 to TRBJ2-3; TRBD2 matches 7 bases. Looked up from germline, CDR1 is SGHDN and CDR2 is FVKESK. This CDR3 contains 18 residues. V was pared by 1 base and J by 2 bases, with 12 bases of the junction left unmatched. CDR3 DNA sequence: TGTGCCAGCAGCCAAGGTCCGCCTACGGCGGGAGTCACAGATACGCAGTATTTT. Residues: CASSQGPPTAGVTDTQYF.

This chain links TRBV6-1 with TRBJ1-1; the D is unclear. The CDR3 has 13 residues. Germline V gene sequence: CDR1 MNHNS, CDR2 SASEGT. Trimming stripped 4 bases from V and 1 base from J, with 7 bases between. DNA for the CDR3: TGTGCCAGCAGTGGACGGAGGAACACTGAAGCTTTCTTT. Amino acids: CASSGRRNTEAFF.

The rearrangement links TRBV7-2 to TRBJ1-3; 7 bases fit TRBD1. The CDR3 has 16 residues. From germline, CDR1 is SGHTA and CDR2 FQGNSA. J was trimmed by 2 bases and V by 1 base; bases with no gene match: 5. The chain's CDR3 is CASSLVSTGAGNTIYF. The CDR3 DNA is TGTGCCAGCAGCTTAGTCTCTACAGGGGCTGGAAACACCATATATTTT.

The chain links TRBV2 to TRBJ1-2; tentatively, D is TRBD1 (5 bases). Germline assignment: CDR1 SNHLY and CDR2 FYNNEI. The V and J ends lost 2 bases and 4 bases respectively, with 14 bases between them. CDR3 length: 15 amino acids. The CDR3: CASSEMRGGPYGYTF. The DNA of the CDR3 is TGTGCCAGCAGTGAAATGCGGGGCGGACCCTATGGCTACACCTTC.

The rearrangement uses TRBV19 and TRBJ1-5, with D tentatively TRBD1 (6 bases). The V gene's germline CDR1 is LNHDA and CDR2 SQIVND (reference sequence). CDR3 length: 16 amino acids. Trimming removed 5 bases at V and 5 bases at J, with 19 bases between. The DNA of the CDR3 is TGTGCCAGTAGTGTGGGGAGGGGGGTTGTGCATCAGCCCCAGCATTTT. Translating it yields CASSVGRGVVHQPQHF. The full variable domain, rest sourced from reference TRBV19 and TRBJ1-5, is DGGITQSPKYLFRKEGQNVTLSCEQNLNHDAMYWYRQDPGQGLRLIYYSQIVNDFQKGDIAEGYSVSREKKESFPLTVTSAQKNPTAFYLCASSVGRGVVHQPQHFGDGTRLSIL.

This chain joins TRBV27 and TRBJ1-5, with TRBD1 identical over 7 bases. The CDR3 covers 16 residues. With V trimmed by 4 bases and J by 3 bases, 9 bases remained unmatched. The germline CDR1 and CDR2 sequences are MNHEY and SMNVEV (reference sequence). The CDR3 bases are TGTGCCAGCAGTTCCTTACAGGGGAGTTTCAATCAGCCCCAGCATTTT. Encoded protein: CASSSLQGSFNQPQHF.

The rearrangement joins TRBV7-9 to TRBJ1-1, with D hard to call. CDR1 is SEHNR, CDR2 FQNEAQ, per germline (reference sequence). The V and J ends lost 5 bases and 0 bases respectively, with 10 bases between them. This CDR3 has 14 residues. In DNA, the CDR3 is TGTGCCAGCAGCCAACAGACCATGAACACTGAAGCTTTCTTT. Translated: CASSQQTMNTEAFF.

V usage is TRBV7-3 and J usage is TRBJ2-5; 8 bases are shared with TRBD1. Trimming at V came to 2 bases and at J to 0 bases, leaving 2 bases not matched to a gene. The length of the CDR3 is 15 residues. Germline values: CDR1 SGHTA, CDR2 FQGTGA. Here the CDR3 DNA reads TGTGCCAGCAGCTTACGACAGGGGAACCAAGAGACCCAGTACTTC. Amino acid sequence: CASSLRQGNQETQYF.

The rearrangement links TRBV27 to TRBJ2-3; possible D gene TRBD1, 6 bases. V lost 8 bases and J lost 0, with 15 bases in between. From germline, CDR1 is MNHEY and CDR2 SMNVEV (reference sequence). The CDR3 totals 15 residues. This chain's CDR3 is CASRNRVGSTDTQYF. The CDR3 DNA follows: TGTGCCAGCCGAAACAGGGTAGGAAGCACAGATACGCAGTATTTT.

CDR3 amino acids: CASSPDRARYEQYF. The CDR3 DNA reads TGTGCCAGTAGTCCGGACAGGGCCAGATACGAGCAGTACTTC. This chain joins TRBV19 and TRBJ2-7; 8 bases map to TRBD1. Germline CDR1 reads LNHDA; CDR2 reads SQIVND (reference sequence). The CDR3 runs 14 residues. Germline trimming cut 5 bases from V and 4 bases from J; bases unmatched to any gene: 7.

The chain combines TRBV4-3 with TRBJ2-1; 7 bases align to TRBD2. CDR3 size: 19 residues. V lost 0 bases and J lost 0; bases outside the gene matches: 11. Germline V gene lookup returns CDR1 LGHNA and CDR2 YSLEER. For the CDR3, the DNA is TGCGCCAGCAGCCAAGATTTGGGGGGGGTCTATAGCTCCTACAATGAGCAGTTCTTC. This translates into CASSQDLGGVYSSYNEQFF.

Only a few counts were recorded for this clone. The V and J genes are TRBV11-3 and TRBJ2-3; 11 bases fit TRBD2. The germline V gene encodes CDR1 SGHNT and CDR2 YENEEA. Losses at the gene ends were 5 bases for V and 2 bases for J; bases not matched to a gene: 6. The CDR3 consists of 16 residues. In nucleotides, the CDR3 is TGTGCCAGCAGCCTCGGGACTAGCGGACTCACAGATACGCAGTATTTT. This sequence encodes CASSLGTSGLTDTQYF.

This clone was seen just once. The V and J genes are TRBV28 and TRBJ2-3; TRBD1 is a possible D gene (6 bases). From germline, CDR1 is MDHEN and CDR2 SYDVKM. The CDR3 runs 13 residues. Trimming took off 6 bases at V and 2 bases at J, with 9 bases between the two ends. The CDR3 sequence is CASRGTPTDTQYF. CDR3 nucleotides: TGTGCCAGCAGAGGGACACCCACAGATACGCAGTATTTT.